The 18 T cell receptor beta chains in this list originate from one sample, sequenced in a study of control samples from healthy donors and cancer patients. TCRdb keeps only in-frame clones here, not all; method: immunoSEQ multiplex PCR. The repertoire holds 100,000 or so clones, approximately 86% seen once, with around 1.3% in the top ten. Sequenced sample: blood. Receptor source: a woman aged 45 to 65 in good health.

V usage is TRBV7-3 and J usage is TRBJ2-5; D not resolved. V lost 5 bases and J 3 bases, leaving 10 bases between the germline ends. Germline V gene lookup returns CDR1 SGHTA and CDR2 FQGTGA. CDR3 length equals 13 residues. The CDR3 nucleotides read TGTGCCAGCAGCATGGGCCTCAAAGAGACCCAGTACTTC. It translates to CASSMGLKETQYF. The full variable domain, completed using reference TRBV7-3 and TRBJ2-5, is GAGVSQTPSNKVTEKGKYVELRCDPISGHTALYWYRQSLGQGPEFLIYFQGTGAADDSGLPNDRFFAVRPEGSVSTLKIQRTERGDSAVYLCASSMGLKETQYFGPGTRLLVL.

V is TRBV27 and J is TRBJ1-4; weak D call: TRBD1 (6 bases). V lost 6 bases and J 0 bases, leaving 11 bases between the germline ends. There are 15 residues in the CDR3. The germline V gene has CDR1 MNHEY and CDR2 SMNVEV (reference sequence). CDR3 nucleotide sequence: TGTGCCAGCAGAGTGACAGGCGCAACTAATGAAAAACTGTTTTTT. This sequence encodes CASRVTGATNEKLFF.

Notes on this clone: Because it lacks the conserved phenylalanine or tryptophan at the end, this CDR3 is likely a read error. The DNA is omitted, as the CDR3 cannot be located on it reliably, and the CDR3 follows TCRdb's listing. This chain connects TRBV19 to TRBJ1-1; no DNA check was done on the table's D call, TRBD1. Germline V CDR1 and CDR2: LNHDA, SQIVND (reference sequence). The CDR3 totals 12 residues, both ends included. CDR3 amino acids: CASSIASSVTEV.

The chain carries TRBV25-1 and TRBJ2-3, with D uncertain. This CDR3 is 17 amino acids long. V lost 1 base and J lost 0, with 14 bases in between. Germline CDR1 reads MGHDK; CDR2 reads SYGVNS. The CDR3 loop reads CASSELRAAASTDTQYF. As DNA, the CDR3 is TGTGCCAGCAGTGAATTAAGGGCAGCTGCTAGCACAGATACGCAGTATTTT.

This clone has only a few counts. CDR3 amino acids: CASSRQQDGNTIYF. In nucleotides, the CDR3 is TGTGCCAGTAGTAGACAGCAGGATGGAAACACCATATATTTT. V gene TRBV19 combines with J gene TRBJ1-3; D possibly corresponds to TRBD1 (5 bases). V lost 4 bases to trimming and J lost 3 bases, with 10 bases between them. CDR3 length equals 14 residues. Germline CDR1 reads LNHDA; CDR2 reads SQIVND (reference sequence).

The chain carries TRBV7-2 and TRBJ1-1, with D unresolved. This CDR3 has 13 amino acids. Germline V gene lookup returns CDR1 SGHTA and CDR2 FQGNSA. V was cut by 0 bases and J by 5 bases, with 7 bases left in between. CDR3 sequence reads: CASSLAPATEAFF. In nucleotides, the CDR3 is TGTGCCAGCAGCTTAGCACCCGCGACTGAAGCTTTCTTT. Variable domain in full (rest from reference TRBV7-2 and TRBJ1-1): GAGVSQSPSNKVTEKGKDVELRCDPISGHTALYWYRQSLGQGLEFLIYFQGNSAPDKSGLPSDRFSAERTGGSVSTLTIQRTQQEDSAVYLCASSLAPATEAFFGQGTRLTVV.

The chain is built from TRBV5-6 and TRBJ1-6, with D perhaps TRBD1 (5 bases). CDR3 length equals 15 residues. Trimming shortened V by 0 bases and J by 7 bases, and 11 bases separated the two germline ends. Germline values: CDR1 SGHDT, CDR2 YYEEEE. Here the CDR3 reads CASSLAAGKNSPLHF. The CDR3 DNA reads as TGTGCCAGCAGCTTGGCCGCAGGGAAGAATTCACCCCTCCACTTT.

The chain combines TRBV27 with TRBJ2-5; D gene uncertain. The CDR3 length is 13 residues. From germline, CDR1 is MNHEY and CDR2 SMNVEV (reference sequence). With 3 bases removed from V and 2 bases from J, the gap between germline ends came to 7 bases. In DNA form, the CDR3 reads TGTGCCAGCAGTTTTAGGTCGCAAGAGACCCAGTACTTC. Its protein is CASSFRSQETQYF.

This chain joins TRBV11-3 and TRBJ2-1; 8 bases map to TRBD2. This CDR3 contains 15 residues. Trimming removed 2 bases from V and 3 bases from J; junction bases left unmatched: 3. From germline, CDR1 is SGHNT and CDR2 YENEEA. DNA for the CDR3: TGTGCCAGCAGCTTATACCTAGCGGGCTACAATGAGCAGTTCTTC. It is translated as CASSLYLAGYNEQFF.

The V gene is TRBV28, the J gene TRBJ1-5; D gene uncertain. V lost 7 bases and J 10 bases, leaving 17 bases between the germline ends. The CDR3 has 13 amino acids. In germline, CDR1 is MDHEN, CDR2 SYDVKM. The CDR3 is CASTISVREPQHF. The CDR3 region has the DNA TGTGCCAGCACCATATCGGTTAGAGAACCCCAGCATTTT.

The chain joins TRBV10-3 to TRBJ2-1; TRBD1 aligns across 7 bases. The trim removed 10 bases at V and 1 base at J, leaving 13 bases unmatched. Looked up from germline, CDR1 is ENHRY and CDR2 is SYGVKD. The length of the CDR3 is 16 residues. The CDR3, as DNA: TGTGCCACTGGCCGATCCCGGGACAGTTCCTACAATGAGCAGTTCTTC. Its protein product is CATGRSRDSSYNEQFF.

The rearrangement joins TRBV19 to TRBJ1-3; 11 bases align to TRBD1. Germline-derived CDR1 and CDR2 are LNHDA and SQIVND (reference sequence). The CDR3 has 19 residues. The J segment lost 0 bases and the V segment lost 5 bases, leaving 12 bases of the junction unmatched. CDR3 nucleotides: TGTGCCAGTAGTGTTGTTGGGACAGGGGGGCCTTCCTCTGGAAACACCATATATTTT. Its protein product is CASSVVGTGGPSSGNTIYF.

The chain links TRBV5-5 to TRBJ2-5, with D possibly being TRBD2 (6 bases). The CDR3 is made up of 14 amino acids. The germline CDR1 and CDR2 sequences are SGHKS and YYEKEE (reference sequence). Trimming stripped 4 bases from V and 1 base from J, with 11 bases between. CDR3 region: CASSLLSGQETQYF. The CDR3 region has the DNA TGTGCCAGCAGCCTCCTTAGCGGCCAAGAGACCCAGTACTTC.

V and J are TRBV4-2 and TRBJ2-6; unclear D gene. Germline loops: CDR1 LGHNA, CDR2 YNFKEQ. V lost 0 bases, J lost 0 bases, and 9 bases lay in between. This CDR3 spans 17 amino acids. The CDR3 DNA reads as TGTGCCAGCAGCCAAGAAGGGTCCTACTCTGGGGCCAACGTCCTGACTTTC. It codes for CASSQEGSYSGANVLTF.

V is TRBV5-6 and J is TRBJ1-2; TRBD1 matches at 10 bases. Germline V gene sequence: CDR1 SGHDT, CDR2 YYEEEE. The CDR3 is 15 amino acids. With V trimmed by 4 bases and J by 2 bases, 5 bases remained unmatched. The CDR3 nucleotides read TGTGCCAGCAGCATAGACAGGGGGCGCAACTATGGCTACACCTTC. Its protein product is CASSIDRGRNYGYTF.

This chain uses TRBV4-3 with TRBJ2-5; possibly TRBD2 for D (6 bases). The CDR3 runs 16 residues. V shed 1 base and J shed 4 bases, with 16 bases lying between them. Germline loops: CDR1 LGHNA, CDR2 YSLEER. The CDR3 reads CASSQVPSGRGETQYF. The CDR3 DNA is TGCGCCAGCAGCCAAGTGCCGAGCGGGCGGGGAGAGACCCAGTACTTC.

The chain links TRBV27 to TRBJ1-5; no clear D. Germline lookup yields CDR1 MNHEY and CDR2 SMNVEV (reference sequence). The CDR3 sequence is 15 residues long. Trimming pared 10 bases from V and 5 bases from J, leaving 21 bases between. DNA of the CDR3: TGTGCCACCCGGCTTGTAGCAACCACGGATCAGCCCCAGCATTTT. Translating it yields CATRLVATTDQPQHF.

The CDR3 loop is CASSTTRVQGSNEKLFF. CDR3 bases: TGTGCCAGCTCCACCACGAGAGTACAGGGTTCTAATGAAAAACTGTTTTTT. The chain has TRBV18 and TRBJ1-4, with D possibly being TRBD1 (6 bases). There are 17 residues in the CDR3. The V end lost 6 bases, the J end lost 3 bases, and 20 bases lay between the germline ends. Germline V CDR1 and CDR2: KGHSH, LQKENI.